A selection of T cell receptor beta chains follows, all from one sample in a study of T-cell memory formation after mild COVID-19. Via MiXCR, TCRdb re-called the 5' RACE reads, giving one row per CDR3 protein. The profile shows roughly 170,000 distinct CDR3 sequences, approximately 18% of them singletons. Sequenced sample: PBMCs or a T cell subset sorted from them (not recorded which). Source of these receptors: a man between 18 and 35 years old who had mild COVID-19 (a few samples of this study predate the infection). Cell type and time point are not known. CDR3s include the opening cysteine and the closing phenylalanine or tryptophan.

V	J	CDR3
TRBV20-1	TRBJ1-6	CSASQESLNSPLHF
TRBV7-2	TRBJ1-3	CASRSMGDTSGNTIYF
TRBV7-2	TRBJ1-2	CASSSPGIYGYTF
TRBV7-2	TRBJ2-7	CASSRSDGYDEQYF
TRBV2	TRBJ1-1	CASRADSRAFF
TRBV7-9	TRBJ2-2	CASIQPAHRTNTGELFF
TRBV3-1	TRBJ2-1	CASSRGGPTYNEQFF
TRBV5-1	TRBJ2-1	CASSLVQGSYNEQFF
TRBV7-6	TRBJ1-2	CASSQTTGNGYTF
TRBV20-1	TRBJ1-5	CSAMTGGADQPQHF
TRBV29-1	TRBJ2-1	CSVRGYNEQFF
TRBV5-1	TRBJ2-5	CASSYRPGTEETQYF
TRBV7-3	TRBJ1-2	CASSPDTAGGGYTF
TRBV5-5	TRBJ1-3	CASSLSSSGNTIYF
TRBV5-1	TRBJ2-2	CASTGQSNTGELFF
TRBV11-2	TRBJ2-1	CASSLGGLAYNEQFF
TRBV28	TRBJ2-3	CASSEHRGGDTDTQYF